A single sample is the source of the 23 T cell receptor beta chains below, sequenced in a study of cytomegalovirus exposure and HLA in healthy donors. The PCR used 60 Vbeta and 13 Jbeta primers. Sequencing was performed with immunoSEQ multiplex PCR; in TCRdb, only in-frame clones are kept and a portion is missing. The data hold under 150,000 clones, with 70% to 85% observed a single time. Input material: PBMCs. These receptors were taken from a man younger than 30 in good health and CMV-seronegative.

This clone has more than one count but fewer than ten. The V gene is TRBV6-5, the J gene TRBJ2-7, with D possibly TRBD2 on 7 matching bases. Trimming cost V 10 bases and J 5 bases, with 24 bases left between them. Germline V lookup: CDR1 MNHEY, CDR2 SVGAGI. This CDR3 is built from 15 residues. The CDR3 spells CATNSRAGAVDEQYF. As DNA, the CDR3 is TGTGCCACCAATTCTCGGGCGGGGGCTGTCGACGAGCAGTACTTC.

V is TRBV7-8 and J is TRBJ1-1, with 12 bases aligning to TRBD1. The CDR3 is made up of 16 amino acids. Germline V gene data show CDR1 as SGHVS and CDR2 as FQNEAQ. The V segment lost 7 bases and the J segment 7 bases; nucleotides outside the gene matches: 13. CDR3: CASNGKGQGAISEAFF. CDR3 DNA: TGTGCCAGCAATGGGAAGGGACAGGGGGCTATTAGTGAAGCTTTCTTT.

The chain links TRBV7-6 to TRBJ2-7, with TRBD1 matching 8 bases. Losses at the gene ends were 4 bases for V and 7 bases for J; bases not matched to a gene: 6. Germline values: CDR1 SGHVS, CDR2 FNYEAQ. CDR3 length: 13 amino acids. In DNA, the CDR3 is TGTGCCAGCAGCTGGACAGGGTTTGGGGAGCAGTACTTC. Translating it yields CASSWTGFGEQYF. Supplemented by reference TRBV7-6 and TRBJ2-7, the full variable domain reads GAGVSQSPRYKVTKRGQDVALRCDPISGHVSLYWYRQALGQGPEFLTYFNYEAQQDKSGLPNDRFSAERPEGSISTLTIQRTEQRDSAMYRCASSWTGFGEQYFGPGTRLTVT.

V usage is TRBV10-3 and J usage is TRBJ1-2, with D perhaps matching TRBD1 (6 bases). The V and J ends lost 5 bases and 8 bases respectively, with 15 bases between them. In germline, CDR1 is ENHRY, CDR2 SYGVKD. This CDR3 spans 13 amino acids. CDR3 in amino acids: CAISKDSPAGYTF. The CDR3 nucleotides are TGTGCCATCAGTAAGGACAGCCCGGCGGGCTACACCTTC.

The CDR3: CASSKQGTDTQYF. CDR3 bases: TGTGCCAGCTCAAAACAGGGCACAGATACGCAGTATTTT. The genes are TRBV18 and TRBJ2-3; possible D gene TRBD1, 5 bases. Deletions cut 5 bases from V and 1 base from J, with 7 bases between. This CDR3 has 13 amino acids. CDR1 and CDR2 from the germline V gene are KGHSH and LQKENI.

The V and J genes are TRBV15 and TRBJ2-7; TRBD1 might be the D (6 bases). The CDR3 length is 15 residues. V lost 1 base and J 0 bases, leaving 10 bases between the germline ends. CDR1 is LNHNV and CDR2 is YYDKDF in the germline V gene (reference sequence). Here the CDR3 reads CATSRAQGASYEQYF. CDR3 bases: TGTGCCACCAGCAGAGCACAGGGCGCCTCCTACGAGCAGTACTTC.

V and J are TRBV6-5 and TRBJ2-7, with D possibly matching TRBD1 (6 bases). V was trimmed by 4 bases and J by 0 bases, leaving 13 bases between them. CDR1 MNHEY and CDR2 SVGAGI come from the germline V gene. The CDR3 loop spans 15 amino acids. CDR3 bases: TGTGCCAGCAGTTCCCCACAGGGATTCTCCTACGAGCAGTACTTC. It is translated as CASSSPQGFSYEQYF.

The chain carries TRBV9 and TRBJ2-1; 10 bases are a match to TRBD2. The CDR3 loop spans 16 amino acids. The germline V gene encodes CDR1 SGDLS and CDR2 YYNGEE. Trimming cost V 4 bases and J 8 bases; bases outside gene matches: 12. The CDR3 region is CASSSTSGGAWDEQFF. In DNA, the CDR3 is TGTGCCAGCAGCTCTACAAGCGGGGGGGCCTGGGATGAGCAGTTCTTC.

The chain uses TRBV2 and TRBJ2-1; tentative D call: TRBD2 (6 bases). The V end lost 5 bases, the J end lost 10 bases, and 12 bases lay between the germline ends. Germline V gene lookup returns CDR1 SNHLY and CDR2 FYNNEI. The CDR3 loop spans 12 amino acids. CDR3 residues: CASSQTGEEQFF. The CDR3 DNA reads TGTGCCAGCAGTCAGACGGGAGAGGAGCAGTTCTTC.

V is TRBV5-8 and J is TRBJ1-1; 8 nucleotides agree with TRBD1. The germline gives CDR1 SGHTS, CDR2 YDEGEE. The CDR3 spans 15 residues. V shed 2 bases and J 1 base; nucleotides not matched to a gene: 4. CDR3 sequence reads: CASSFRTGSNTEAFF. CDR3 sequence (DNA): TGTGCCAGCAGCTTTCGGACAGGGTCGAACACTGAAGCTTTCTTT. Using reference TRBV5-8 and TRBJ1-1 for the parts outside the CDR3, the full variable domain is EAGVTQSPTHLIKTRGQQATLRCSPISGHTSVYWYQQALGLGLQFLLWYDEGEERNRGNFPPRFSGRQFPNYSSELNVNALELEDSALYLCASSFRTGSNTEAFFGQGTRLTVV.

V and J are TRBV5-4 and TRBJ2-3, with D tentatively TRBD2 (6 bases). This CDR3 is built from 14 residues. The V end was cut by 2 bases, the J end by 2 bases, with 9 bases between. Looked up from germline, CDR1 is SGHNT and CDR2 is YYREEE (reference sequence). The CDR3: CASSFGGTTDTQYF. CDR3 DNA sequence: TGTGCCAGCAGCTTCGGGGGAACCACAGATACGCAGTATTTT.

The CDR3 spells CASSSLAGGTDTQYF. The CDR3 nucleotides are TGCGCCAGCAGCTCACTAGCGGGGGGAACAGATACGCAGTATTTT. The V call is TRBV5-1, the J call TRBJ2-3; 12 bases match TRBD2. V lost 3 bases, J lost 3 bases, and 2 bases stayed unmatched. The CDR3 is made up of 15 amino acids. Germline lookup yields CDR1 SGHRS and CDR2 YFSETQ. The full variable domain, rest sourced from reference TRBV5-1 and TRBJ2-3, is KAGVTQTPRYLIKTRGQQVTLSCSPISGHRSVSWYQQTPGQGLQFLFEYFSETQRNKGNFPGRFSGRQFSNSRSEMNVSTLELGDSALYLCASSSLAGGTDTQYFGPGTRLTVL.

This chain joins TRBV2 and TRBJ1-1; no firm D call. CDR1 is SNHLY and CDR2 is FYNNEI in the germline V gene. CDR3 length: 16 residues. With 0 bases removed from V and 1 base from J, the gap between germline ends came to 12 bases. The CDR3 spells CASSEALIRGNTEAFF. The CDR3 region has the DNA TGTGCCAGCAGTGAAGCGCTCATCCGGGGGAACACTGAAGCTTTCTTT.

V and J are TRBV19 and TRBJ1-3, with a possible D match to TRBD1 (6 bases). The CDR3 consists of 19 residues. CDR1 and CDR2 (germline): LNHDA, SQIVND (reference sequence). V was clipped by 4 bases and J by 1 base, with 23 bases between them. The DNA of the CDR3 is TGTGCCAGTAGTACATTACCGGGACACCGAAATCCTTCTGGAAACACCATATATTTT. This gives the protein CASSTLPGHRNPSGNTIYF.

This clone was counted a few times. The rearrangement links TRBV5-6 to TRBJ2-2; 15 nucleotides match TRBD2. With 1 base clipped from V and 4 bases from J, the junction kept 2 bases outside the gene matches. Germline V gives CDR1 SGHDT, CDR2 YYEEEE. This CDR3 has 17 amino acids. CDR3 protein: CASSLLGLAGGTGELFF. Written as DNA, the CDR3 is TGTGCCAGCAGCTTGCTGGGACTAGCGGGGGGCACCGGGGAGCTGTTTTTT.

In this sample, this clone turned up a few times. The J gene is TRBJ2-1, the V gene TRBV7-3; a possible D gene is TRBD1 (5 bases). This CDR3 has 16 amino acids. Germline V gene data show CDR1 as SGHTA and CDR2 as FQGTGA. Trimming removed 5 bases from V and 2 bases from J, with 16 bases in between. The CDR3 DNA is TGTGCCAGCAGCCGAAATATCCCGACAGCCTACAATGAGCAGTTCTTC. Its protein is CASSRNIPTAYNEQFF.

This rearrangement joins TRBV2 to TRBJ2-3; 7 bases align to TRBD1. V was pared by 3 bases and J by 2 bases, with 8 bases of the junction left unmatched. The germline V gene encodes CDR1 SNHLY and CDR2 FYNNEI. The CDR3 consists of 16 residues. The CDR3 nucleotides read TGTGCCAGCAGTGATTTGGGACAGAGGATCACAGATACGCAGTATTTT. It specifies CASSDLGQRITDTQYF. Supplemented by reference TRBV2 and TRBJ2-3, the full variable domain reads EPEVTQTPSHQVTQMGQEVILRCVPISNHLYFYWYRQILGQKVEFLVSFYNNEISEKSEIFDDQFSVERPDGSNFTLKIRSTKLEDSAMYFCASSDLGQRITDTQYFGPGTRLTVL.

The V call is TRBV4-1, the J call TRBJ1-2, with D uncertain. Germline V lookup: CDR1 MGHRA, CDR2 YSYEKL. CDR3 length equals 13 residues. The V end lost 6 bases, the J end lost 4 bases, and 12 bases lay between the germline ends. CDR3 DNA sequence: TGCGCCAGCAGGGATCCGGACTTCTATGGCTACACCTTC. The encoded protein is CASRDPDFYGYTF.

V is TRBV7-2 and J is TRBJ2-3; 8 positions match TRBD2. Germline V gene sequence: CDR1 SGHTA, CDR2 FQGNSA. The CDR3 spans 16 residues. V was pared by 5 bases and J by 3 bases, with 10 bases of the junction left unmatched. The CDR3 reads CASSPTRTGGTDTQYF. CDR3 nucleotide sequence: TGTGCCAGCAGCCCCACCCGGACGGGGGGGACAGATACGCAGTATTTT.

V is TRBV9 and J is TRBJ1-6, with no clear D. Germline CDR1 and CDR2: SGDLS and YYNGEE. The V gene lost 0 bases and the J gene lost 6 bases, with 16 bases spanning the gap. The CDR3 is 17 amino acids. CDR3 amino acids: CASSVDSPDRGNSPLHF. DNA of the CDR3: TGTGCCAGCAGCGTAGATAGCCCAGATCGGGGTAATTCACCCCTCCACTTT.

The DNA of the CDR3 is TGTGCCAGCAGCTCCGGGAGGGTCAGCTTAAACACCGGGGAGCTGTTTTTT. This gives the protein CASSSGRVSLNTGELFF. The chain has TRBV11-2 and TRBJ2-2, with 8 nucleotides matching TRBD2. V was pared by 4 bases and J by 2 bases, with 9 bases of the junction left unmatched. CDR3 length equals 17 residues. Germline V gene sequence: CDR1 SGHAT, CDR2 FQNNGV. The complete variable domain, with remaining parts taken from reference TRBV11-2 and TRBJ2-2, reads EAGVAQSPRYKIIEKRQSVAFWCNPISGHATLYWYQQILGQGPKLLIQFQNNGVVDDSQLPKDRFSAERLKGVDSTLKIQPAKLEDSAVYLCASSSGRVSLNTGELFFGEGSRLTVL.

The CDR3 DNA is TGTGCCAGCAGCCCGTCGGCAGGGGGTAATGGTGCCCGCGAAAAACTGTTTTTT. This gives the protein CASSPSAGGNGAREKLFF. The gene calls are TRBV5-4 and TRBJ1-4; 7 bases match TRBD1. The length of the CDR3 is 18 residues. The ends lost 4 bases at V and 8 bases at J; junction bases unmatched: 20. The germline V gene encodes CDR1 SGHNT and CDR2 YYREEE (reference sequence).

CDR3 residues: CASSLAGETDTQYF. The CDR3 nucleotides are TGCGCCAGCAGCTTGGCCGGGGAAACAGATACGCAGTATTTT. The genes are TRBV5-1 and TRBJ2-3; weak D call: TRBD2 (5 bases). Germline values: CDR1 SGHRS, CDR2 YFSETQ. The length of the CDR3 is 14 residues. V was cut by 0 bases and J by 3 bases, with 8 bases left in between. Together with reference TRBV5-1 and TRBJ2-3, the CDR3 gives the full variable domain: KAGVTQTPRYLIKTRGQQVTLSCSPISGHRSVSWYQQTPGQGLQFLFEYFSETQRNKGNFPGRFSGRQFSNSRSEMNVSTLELGDSALYLCASSLAGETDTQYFGPGTRLTVL.